This record covers a single T cell receptor (beta chain). This clonotype turned up a few times. The target of this receptor is not known. No base quality values were provided; no much bigger clone lies one nucleotide off. From the cysteine up to the phenylalanine, the CDR3 has a length of 16 residues. The entry retains the CDR3 DNA only, 48 bases that are in frame from base 1. Per the germline V gene (reference sequence), MNHNY is the CDR1 and SVGAGI is the CDR2. The sample is drawn from a study of identical twins (TCRdb year 2016). With regard to the full study: To test whether fetal clonotypes persist, the study used deep sequencing on TCR alpha and beta repertoires from monozygotic twins, unrelated adults of various ages, and cord blood. To rule out contamination, replicate twin experiments were performed at different times with different library preparation protocols.

Every donor in the study was a healthy Caucasian. Libraries were made using 5' RACE. The sequencer was an Illumina HiSeq 2000. Template switching added a universal primer binding site, and the final cDNA carried a unique molecular identifier that allowed TCR cDNA molecules to be counted accurately. Specific primers in the conserved constant-segment region were used to synthesize first-strand cDNA for the TCR alpha and beta chains. To control for contamination, each cDNA library was double barcoded with a SMART-Mk sample barcode plus Illumina barcodes. TruSeq adapter sequences, together with Illumina sample barcodes, were added in two successive PCR steps. Sequencing of the TCR alpha and beta cDNA libraries was done on the Illumina HiSeq platform using custom primers. Per the source publication's procedure: Raw reads were processed with MiGEC to extract unique molecular identifiers, and MiXCR was used to determine CDR3 positions. Recombination models were inferred per individual with the repgenHMM and IGoR tools using an EM algorithm. The tcR package in R was used for shared clonotype analysis, with sharing normalized by the product of cloneset sizes. To study raw recombination without the effects of thymic and clonal selection, out-of-frame nonproductive sequences were analyzed. TCRdb trimmed public reads at Q25 via fastp, called clones via MiXCR and kept in-frame beta chains. Each CDR3 protein appears once, grouped with its most common genes and DNA. For this entry, the V and J calls and clone size follow TCRdb and not the study's own pipeline. For this sample there are 1.5 million to 2 million distinct CDR3 sequences; around a third appear just once. The top ten clonotypes cover approximately 0.25% of the sample.

What the study reported, not specific to this receptor: Abundant cord blood beta clonotypes carried fewer insertions; young adult naive repertoires showed a weaker similar trend, while memory repertoires showed none. In monozygotic twins, recombination models systematically underestimated out-of-frame TCR alpha sharing, but the models matched the sharing seen between unrelated individuals. Invariant T cells such as MAIT and iNKT could partly confound zero-insertion analyses, though diverse VJ usage argued against this for most clonotypes. Compared with coincidental sharing between unrelated individuals, out-of-frame TCR alpha sequences shared between twins showed an excess of sequences with low generation probability. Because the same donors could not be followed over many years, conclusions were based on cross-sectional statistical analysis. A weaker excess of twin sharing was found in beta out-of-frame sequences because the signal-to-noise ratio was lowered by fewer shared sequences.

The V and J segments used are TRBV6-6 and TRBJ2-4; TRBD2 aligns with 11 central bases. The closer fit of TRBJ2-7 to the DNA end suggests the J call may be wrong. Material for sequencing was cord blood. This TCR derives from a newborn girl in good health. The CDR3 protein: CASSYSRTSGHYEQYF. The sequence in DNA is TGTGCCAGCAGTTACTCTCGGACTAGCGGGCATTACGAGCAGTACTTC.